The present T cell receptor beta chain was sequenced within a study of shared clonotypes between healthy human individuals. Study-wide results and caveats: Rarefaction analysis demonstrated incomplete sorted-subset sequencing notwithstanding large depth. When compared with the clonotypes that were shared by all four sorted-subset donors, the non-shared clonotypes turned out to have lower generation probabilities.

All donors were healthy HIV-negative adults lacking recent acute infections or vaccinations. In the original workflow: ImmunoSEQ gave junction-only sequences without quality scores, so filtering differed. The repertoire was sequenced with immunoSEQ multiplex PCR; TCRdb's copy has only in-frame clones and lacks some. Clone size and V and J calls were adopted from that table, with D and trimming inferred from the DNA. The sample has approximately 1,500,000 clones; approximately 98% are singletons. Germline assignment: CDR1 SNHLY and CDR2 FYNNEI. This CDR3 spans 13 amino acids. V lost 4 bases, J lost 5 bases, and 11 bases lay in between. Turning to this clone: No antigen is known for it. Other DNA sequences of this sample code for an identical CDR3.

V is TRBV2 and J is TRBJ2-5, with a weak D call TRBD1 (5 bases). Sequenced material: naive CD4+ T cells sorted from blood. Subset noted: CD45RA+ positively selected. This clonotype originated in a man aged 25 to 45 in good health. Here the CDR3 reads CASSGRAGETQYF. The CDR3 DNA reads TGTGCCAGCAGTGGCAGGGCCGGGGAGACCCAGTACTTC.